The clone carrying this T cell receptor (beta chain) was counted at least ten times. The sequence runs out 3 residues before the end of the CDR3; the remainder is reconstructed from the germline J gene. These data are taken from a study of T cell clonality in common variable immunodeficiency. TCRdb's copy holds only in-frame clones and misses some; the assay was immunoSEQ multiplex PCR. Listed for the sample are 50,000 to 60,000 clones, none seen a single time. Trimming removed 0 bases from V and 4 bases from J; junction bases left unmatched: 3. This CDR3 has 15 amino acids. Germline-derived CDR1 and CDR2 are SGHKS and YYEKEE (reference sequence).

The receptor was derived from a person between 18 and 75 years old in good health. The chain carries TRBV5-5 and TRBJ2-7; 11 bases are a match to TRBD2. Sequenced input: peripheral blood mononuclear cells. The CDR3 sequence is CASSLEGTSGYEQYF. The CDR3 DNA, read in part, is TGTGCCAGCAGCTTGGAAGGGACTAGCGGTTACGAG.